Listed below are T cell receptor beta chains from one sample, sequenced in a study of cytomegalovirus exposure and HLA in healthy donors. TCRdb's copy holds only in-frame clones and misses some; the assay was immunoSEQ multiplex PCR. This sample's table reports 90,000 to 120,000 clones. Input material: PBMCs. Receptors were obtained from a man aged 45-60 years in good health and CMV-seronegative. CDR3s include the opening cysteine and the closing phenylalanine or tryptophan. The D gene is left open where the match is weak.

cdr3_nt	cdr3_aa	j_call	d_call	v_call
TGTGCCTGGAGGAAAGCGGCTGAGCAGTTCTTC	CAWRKAAEQFF	TRBJ2-1	-	TRBV30
TGCGCCAGCAGCTTTTCCGGGACAGCGAACACCGGGGAGCTGTTTTTT	CASSFSGTANTGELFF	TRBJ2-2	TRBD1	TRBV5-1
TGCGCCAGCAGCCAAAACTACAGGGTTCCAGAGACCCAGTACTTC	CASSQNYRVPETQYF	TRBJ2-5	-	TRBV4-3
TGCGCCAGCAGCTTGCAACAGGGTTTCAATGAGCAGTTCTTC	CASSLQQGFNEQFF	TRBJ2-1	-	TRBV5-1
TGCAGCGCCCGGACAGGGGCCGCTGAAGCTTTCTTT	CSARTGAAEAFF	TRBJ1-1	TRBD1	TRBV29-1
TGTGCCAGCAGCTTGGACAGGGGCGAGCAGTACTTC	CASSLDRGEQYF	TRBJ2-7	TRBD1	TRBV7-9
TGCAGCGTACTAGCGGAGCGCTACGAGCAGTACTTC	CSVLAERYEQYF	TRBJ2-7	TRBD2	TRBV29-1
TGCGCCAGCAGCCAAGAACTTCCCTACGAGCAGTACTTC	CASSQELPYEQYF	TRBJ2-7	-	TRBV4-1
TGCGCCAGCAGCGGATCCGGGACAGGAGATGAAAAACTGTTTTTT	CASSGSGTGDEKLFF	TRBJ1-4	TRBD1	TRBV5-1
TGTGCCAGCAGCTCAGAGGGAGGAAGGTTCTTAGGCTACACCTTC	CASSSEGGRFLGYTF	TRBJ1-2	-	TRBV7-8
TGTGCCAGCAGCTCCGGGACACACTTGGAGCAGTACTTC	CASSSGTHLEQYF	TRBJ2-7	-	TRBV5-6
TGTGCCAGCTCACCACTCCCGGGACAGGGGTCGGTAAGCTATGGCTACACCTTC	CASSPLPGQGSVSYGYTF	TRBJ1-2	TRBD1	TRBV18
TGTGCCAGCAGTTCCATCACTAGCGGAGGGGGGCGTGAGCAGTTCTTC	CASSSITSGGGREQFF	TRBJ2-1	TRBD2	TRBV6-5
TGTGCCAGCAGCCAATCGGGACAGGGGAACTATGGCTACACCTTC	CASSQSGQGNYGYTF	TRBJ1-2	TRBD1	TRBV9
TGCGCCAGCAGCCAAGAAGCTAGCGGGTGGTACGAGCAGTACTTC	CASSQEASGWYEQYF	TRBJ2-7	TRBD2	TRBV4-1
TGTGCCAGTACCGCTGTCGGGGGGACAGGGGCCTCCAATGAAAAACTGTTTTTT	CASTAVGGTGASNEKLFF	TRBJ1-4	TRBD1	TRBV19
TGTGCCACCAGCAGTTCGCAGGGCGCATTTAATCAGCCCCAGCATTTT	CATSSSQGAFNQPQHF	TRBJ1-5	-	TRBV15
TGTGCCAGCAGTGGGACCGGGACTGATGGCTACACCTTC	CASSGTGTDGYTF	TRBJ1-2	-	TRBV9
TGTGCCAGCGCACTGACAGGGACAGAGACCCAGTACTTC	CASALTGTETQYF	TRBJ2-5	TRBD1	TRBV25-1
TGTGCCAGCAGTTACGGGACTCCACCCCATCTGAATGAGCAGTTCTTC	CASSYGTPPHLNEQFF	TRBJ2-1	-	TRBV6-6
TGTGCCAGCAGCCAGGGACAGGGATCCATTTCGGAGACCCAGTACTTC	CASSQGQGSISETQYF	TRBJ2-5	TRBD1	TRBV7-2
TGTGCCAGCAGCCGGGACAGGGATGAAAAACTGTTTTTT	CASSRDRDEKLFF	TRBJ1-4	TRBD1	TRBV11-2
TGTGCCAGCTCACCAGGTCAGGGAAAGACTGAAGCTTTCTTT	CASSPGQGKTEAFF	TRBJ1-1	-	TRBV18
TGTGCCAGCAGCGGTGGGGCGGCTAGCGGGTTCTCCTACAATGAGCAGTTCTTC	CASSGGAASGFSYNEQFF	TRBJ2-1	TRBD2	TRBV9
TGTGCCAGCACCTTCTTGGGCTCTCGAAACACCGGGGAGCTGTTTTTT	CASTFLGSRNTGELFF	TRBJ2-2	-	TRBV5-5
TGTGCCAGCAGCCCGGACAGGGGGCCTGAGCGGACCGGGGAGCTGTTTTTT	CASSPDRGPERTGELFF	TRBJ2-2	TRBD1	TRBV5-4
TGCAGCGTTGACGATACAGGGTACCAAGAGACCCAGTACTTC	CSVDDTGYQETQYF	TRBJ2-5	-	TRBV29-1
TGCGCCAGCAGCTTATCGGGACAGCTGAACACTGAAGCTTTCTTT	CASSLSGQLNTEAFF	TRBJ1-1	TRBD1	TRBV5-1
TGTGCCAGTAGTGTGTATCGGGGTACCGGGGAGCTGTTTTTT	CASSVYRGTGELFF	TRBJ2-2	-	TRBV19
TGTGCCAGCAGTGACCTCCCCAGTGGGAGGTACAATGAGCAGTTCTTC	CASSDLPSGRYNEQFF	TRBJ2-1	-	TRBV6-4
TGCGCCAGCAGCCAAAGGACAGGGAGTGCTTTCTTT	CASSQRTGSAFF	TRBJ1-1	TRBD1	TRBV4-3
TGTGCCAGCAGCCCGTATGGGGCCAGCTCCTACGAGCAGTACTTC	CASSPYGASSYEQYF	TRBJ2-7	-	TRBV5-5